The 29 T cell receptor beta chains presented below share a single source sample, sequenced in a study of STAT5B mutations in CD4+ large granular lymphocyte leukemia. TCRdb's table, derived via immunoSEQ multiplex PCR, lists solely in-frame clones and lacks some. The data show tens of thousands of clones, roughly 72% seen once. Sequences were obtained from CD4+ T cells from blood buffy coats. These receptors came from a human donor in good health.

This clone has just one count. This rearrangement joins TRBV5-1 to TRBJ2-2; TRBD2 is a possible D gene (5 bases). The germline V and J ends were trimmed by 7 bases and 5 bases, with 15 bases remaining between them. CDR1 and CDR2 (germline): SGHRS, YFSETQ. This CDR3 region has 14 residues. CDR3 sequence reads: CASQTTLGTGELFF. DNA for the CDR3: TGCGCCAGCCAGACTACTCTCGGGACCGGGGAGCTGTTTTTT. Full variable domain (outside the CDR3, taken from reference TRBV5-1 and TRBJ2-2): KAGVTQTPRYLIKTRGQQVTLSCSPISGHRSVSWYQQTPGQGLQFLFEYFSETQRNKGNFPGRFSGRQFSNSRSEMNVSTLELGDSALYLCASQTTLGTGELFFGEGSRLTVL.

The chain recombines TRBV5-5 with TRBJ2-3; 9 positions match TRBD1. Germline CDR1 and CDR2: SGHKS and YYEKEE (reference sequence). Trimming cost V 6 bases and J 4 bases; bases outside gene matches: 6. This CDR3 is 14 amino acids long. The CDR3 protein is CASTRTGVPDTQYF. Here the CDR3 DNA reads TGTGCCAGCACGAGGACAGGGGTTCCAGATACGCAGTATTTT.

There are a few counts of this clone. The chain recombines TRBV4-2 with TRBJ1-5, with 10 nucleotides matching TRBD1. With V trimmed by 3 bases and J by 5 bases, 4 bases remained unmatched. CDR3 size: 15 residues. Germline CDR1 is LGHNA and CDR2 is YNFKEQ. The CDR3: CASSHRQGADQPQHF. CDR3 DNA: TGTGCCAGCAGCCATAGACAGGGGGCCGATCAGCCCCAGCATTTT.

The CDR3 loop reads CASRPGHGANYGYTF. CDR3 sequence (DNA): TGTGCCAGCCGCCCGGGACATGGGGCTAACTATGGCTACACCTTC. This chain connects TRBV28 to TRBJ1-2; D is perhaps TRBD1 (6 bases). Germline-derived CDR1 and CDR2 are MDHEN and SYDVKM. The CDR3 runs 15 residues. With 8 bases removed from V and 0 bases from J, the gap between germline ends came to 16 bases.

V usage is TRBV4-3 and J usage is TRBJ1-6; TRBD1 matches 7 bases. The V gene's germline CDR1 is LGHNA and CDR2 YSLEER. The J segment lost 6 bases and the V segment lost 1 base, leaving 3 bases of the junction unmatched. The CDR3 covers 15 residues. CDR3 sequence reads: CASSQGGQRNSPLHF. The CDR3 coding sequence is TGCGCCAGCAGCCAAGGGGGACAGCGTAATTCACCCCTCCACTTT.

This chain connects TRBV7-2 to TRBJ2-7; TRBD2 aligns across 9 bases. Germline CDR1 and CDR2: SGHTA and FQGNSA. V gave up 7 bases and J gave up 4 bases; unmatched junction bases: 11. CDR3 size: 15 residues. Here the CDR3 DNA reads TGTGCCAGCACCGTAGACCTGGCGGGGGGGTACGAGCAGTACTTC. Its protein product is CASTVDLAGGYEQYF.

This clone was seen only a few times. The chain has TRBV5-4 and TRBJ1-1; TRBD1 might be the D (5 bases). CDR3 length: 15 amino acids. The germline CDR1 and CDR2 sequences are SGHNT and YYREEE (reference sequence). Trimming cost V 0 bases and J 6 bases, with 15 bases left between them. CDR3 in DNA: TGTGCCAGCAGCTTGGACAGAGGACAACAGTCTGAAGCTTTCTTT. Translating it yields CASSLDRGQQSEAFF.

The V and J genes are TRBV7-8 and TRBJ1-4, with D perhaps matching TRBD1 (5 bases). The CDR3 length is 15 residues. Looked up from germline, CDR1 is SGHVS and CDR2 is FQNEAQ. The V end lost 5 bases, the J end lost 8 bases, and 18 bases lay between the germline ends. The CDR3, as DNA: TGTGCCAGCAGCCCTCGGGGCAGGTGGGAGGAAAAACTGTTTTTT. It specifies CASSPRGRWEEKLFF. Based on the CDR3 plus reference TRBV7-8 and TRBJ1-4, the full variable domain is GAGVSQSPRYKVAKRGQDVALRCDPISGHVSLFWYQQALGQGPEFLTYFQNEAQLDKSGLPSDRFFAERPEGSVSTLKIQRTQQEDSAVYLCASSPRGRWEEKLFFGSGTQLSVL.

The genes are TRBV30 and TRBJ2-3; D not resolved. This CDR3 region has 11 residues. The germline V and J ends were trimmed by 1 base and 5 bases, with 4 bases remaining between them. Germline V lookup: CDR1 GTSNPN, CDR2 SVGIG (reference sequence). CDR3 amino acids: CAWSGRDTQYF. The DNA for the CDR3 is TGTGCCTGGAGTGGCCGAGATACGCAGTATTTT.

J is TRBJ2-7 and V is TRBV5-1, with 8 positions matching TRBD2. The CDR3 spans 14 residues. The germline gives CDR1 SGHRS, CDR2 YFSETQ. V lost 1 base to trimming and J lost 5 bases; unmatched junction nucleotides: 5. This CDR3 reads CASSLSGGQDEQYF. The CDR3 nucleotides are TGCGCCAGCAGCTTGAGCGGGGGTCAAGACGAGCAGTACTTC. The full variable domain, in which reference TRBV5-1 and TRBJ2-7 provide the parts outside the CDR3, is KAGVTQTPRYLIKTRGQQVTLSCSPISGHRSVSWYQQTPGQGLQFLFEYFSETQRNKGNFPGRFSGRQFSNSRSEMNVSTLELGDSALYLCASSLSGGQDEQYFGPGTRLTVT.

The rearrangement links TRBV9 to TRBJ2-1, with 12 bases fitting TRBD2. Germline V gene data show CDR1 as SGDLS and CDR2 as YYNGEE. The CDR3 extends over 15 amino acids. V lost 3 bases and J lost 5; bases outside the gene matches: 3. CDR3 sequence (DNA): TGTGCCAGCAGCGCACTAGCGGGGGGTCACAATGAGCAGTTCTTC. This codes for CASSALAGGHNEQFF.

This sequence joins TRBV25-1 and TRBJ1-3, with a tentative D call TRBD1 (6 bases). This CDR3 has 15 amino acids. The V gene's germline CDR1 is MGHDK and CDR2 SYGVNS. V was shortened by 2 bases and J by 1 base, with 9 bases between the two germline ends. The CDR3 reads CASSEGGDSGNTIYF. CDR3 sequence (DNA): TGTGCCAGCAGTGAAGGGGGCGATTCTGGAAACACCATATATTTT.

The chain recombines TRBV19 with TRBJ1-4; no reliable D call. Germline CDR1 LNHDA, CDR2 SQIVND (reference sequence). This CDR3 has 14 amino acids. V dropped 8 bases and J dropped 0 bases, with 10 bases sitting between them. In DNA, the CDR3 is TGTGCCAGTTGGGCAGCTGCAACTAATGAAAAACTGTTTTTT. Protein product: CASWAAATNEKLFF.

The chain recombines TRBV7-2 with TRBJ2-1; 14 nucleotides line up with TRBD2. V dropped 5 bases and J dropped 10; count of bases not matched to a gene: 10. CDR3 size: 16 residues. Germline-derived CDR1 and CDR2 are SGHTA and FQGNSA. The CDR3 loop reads CASSPPGTSGGEEQFF. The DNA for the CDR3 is TGTGCCAGCAGCCCCCCCGGGACTAGCGGGGGTGAGGAGCAGTTCTTC.

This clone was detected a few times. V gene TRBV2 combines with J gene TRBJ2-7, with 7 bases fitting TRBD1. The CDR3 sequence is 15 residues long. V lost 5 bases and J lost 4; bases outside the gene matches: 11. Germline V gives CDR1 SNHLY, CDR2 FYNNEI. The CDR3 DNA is TGTGCCAGCAGTCCTAGGGGGCCAACTAGGTACGAGCAGTACTTC. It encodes CASSPRGPTRYEQYF.

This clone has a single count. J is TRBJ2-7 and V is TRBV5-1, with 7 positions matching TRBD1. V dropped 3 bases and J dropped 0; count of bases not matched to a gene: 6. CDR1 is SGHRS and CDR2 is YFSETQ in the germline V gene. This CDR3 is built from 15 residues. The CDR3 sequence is CASSSGQTSSYEQYF. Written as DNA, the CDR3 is TGCGCCAGCAGCTCGGGACAGACAAGCTCCTACGAGCAGTACTTC.

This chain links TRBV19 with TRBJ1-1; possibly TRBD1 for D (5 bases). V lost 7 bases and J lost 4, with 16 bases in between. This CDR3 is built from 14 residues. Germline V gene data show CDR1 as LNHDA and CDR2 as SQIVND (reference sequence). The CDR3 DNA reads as TGTGCCAGTAAAATCAATGGGGCGAGCACTGAAGCTTTCTTT. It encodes CASKINGASTEAFF. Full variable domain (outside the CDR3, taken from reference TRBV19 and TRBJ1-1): DGGITQSPKYLFRKEGQNVTLSCEQNLNHDAMYWYRQDPGQGLRLIYYSQIVNDFQKGDIAEGYSVSREKKESFPLTVTSAQKNPTAFYLCASKINGASTEAFFGQGTRLTVV.

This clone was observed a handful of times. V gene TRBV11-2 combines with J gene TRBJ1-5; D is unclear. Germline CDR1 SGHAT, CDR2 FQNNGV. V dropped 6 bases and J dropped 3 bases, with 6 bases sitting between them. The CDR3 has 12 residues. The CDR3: CASSQVNQPQHF. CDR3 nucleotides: TGTGCCAGCAGTCAAGTCAATCAGCCCCAGCATTTT.

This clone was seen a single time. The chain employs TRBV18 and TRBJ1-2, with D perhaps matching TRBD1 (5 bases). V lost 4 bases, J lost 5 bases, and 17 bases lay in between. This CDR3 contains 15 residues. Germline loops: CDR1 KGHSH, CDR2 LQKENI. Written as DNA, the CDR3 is TGTGCCAGCTCACACTCCGAATCAGGGTTTTATGGCTACACCTTC. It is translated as CASSHSESGFYGYTF.

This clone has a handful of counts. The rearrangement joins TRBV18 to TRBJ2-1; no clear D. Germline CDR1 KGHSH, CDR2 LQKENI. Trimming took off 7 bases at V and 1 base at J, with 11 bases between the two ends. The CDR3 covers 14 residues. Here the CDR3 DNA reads TGTGCCAGCTTGGCGGCCGGTTCCTACAATGAGCAGTTCTTC. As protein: CASLAAGSYNEQFF.

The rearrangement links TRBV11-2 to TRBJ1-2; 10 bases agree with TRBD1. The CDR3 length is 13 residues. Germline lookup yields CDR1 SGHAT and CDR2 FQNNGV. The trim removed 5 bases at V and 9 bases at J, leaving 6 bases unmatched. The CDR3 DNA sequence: TGTGCCAGCAGCCCGACAGGGGGCAGGAGCTACACCTTC. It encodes CASSPTGGRSYTF. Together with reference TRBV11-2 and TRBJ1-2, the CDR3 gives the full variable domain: EAGVAQSPRYKIIEKRQSVAFWCNPISGHATLYWYQQILGQGPKLLIQFQNNGVVDDSQLPKDRFSAERLKGVDSTLKIQPAKLEDSAVYLCASSPTGGRSYTFGSGTRLTVV.

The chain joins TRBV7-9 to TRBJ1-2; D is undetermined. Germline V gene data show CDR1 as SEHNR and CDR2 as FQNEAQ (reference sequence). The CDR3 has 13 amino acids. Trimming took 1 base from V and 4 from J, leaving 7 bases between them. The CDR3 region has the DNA TGTGCCAGCAGCTTAGGGGATAGCTATGGCTACACCTTC. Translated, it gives CASSLGDSYGYTF.

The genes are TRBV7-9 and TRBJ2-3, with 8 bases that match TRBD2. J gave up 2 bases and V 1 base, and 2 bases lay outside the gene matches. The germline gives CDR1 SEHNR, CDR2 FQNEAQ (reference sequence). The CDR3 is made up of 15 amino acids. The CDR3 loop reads CASSLGGGPTDTQYF. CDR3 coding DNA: TGTGCCAGCAGCTTAGGCGGGGGGCCCACAGATACGCAGTATTTT.

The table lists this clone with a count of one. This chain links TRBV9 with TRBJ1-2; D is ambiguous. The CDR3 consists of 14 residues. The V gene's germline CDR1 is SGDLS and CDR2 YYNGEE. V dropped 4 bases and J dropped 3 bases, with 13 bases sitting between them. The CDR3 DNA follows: TGTGCCAGCAGCACTGGGTCGTCCGACTATGGCTACACCTTC. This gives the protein CASSTGSSDYGYTF.

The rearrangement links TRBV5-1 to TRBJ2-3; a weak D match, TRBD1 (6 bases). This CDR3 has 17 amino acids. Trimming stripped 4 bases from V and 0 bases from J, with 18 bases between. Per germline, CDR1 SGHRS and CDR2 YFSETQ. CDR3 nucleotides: TGCGCCAGCAGCCAACAAACAGGGCGGACTAGCACAGATACGCAGTATTTT. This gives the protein CASSQQTGRTSTDTQYF.

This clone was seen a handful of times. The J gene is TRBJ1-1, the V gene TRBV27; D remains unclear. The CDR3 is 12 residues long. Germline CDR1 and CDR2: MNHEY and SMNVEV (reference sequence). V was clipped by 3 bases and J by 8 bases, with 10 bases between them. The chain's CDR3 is CASSFLGGEAFF. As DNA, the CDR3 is TGTGCCAGCAGTTTCCTTGGAGGGGAAGCTTTCTTT.

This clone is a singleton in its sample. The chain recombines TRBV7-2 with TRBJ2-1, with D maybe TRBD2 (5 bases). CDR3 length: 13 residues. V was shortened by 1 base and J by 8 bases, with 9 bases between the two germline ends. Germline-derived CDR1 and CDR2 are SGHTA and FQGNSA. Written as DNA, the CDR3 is TGTGCCAGCAGCTTAGTAGCGCGTGATGAGCAGTTCTTC. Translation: CASSLVARDEQFF.

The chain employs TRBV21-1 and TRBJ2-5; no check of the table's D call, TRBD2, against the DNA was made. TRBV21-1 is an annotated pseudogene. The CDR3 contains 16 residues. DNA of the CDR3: TGTGCCAGCAGCGTCCCAACCCCTTCGCGGTCAGAGACCCAGTACTTC. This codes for CASSVPTPSRSETQYF.

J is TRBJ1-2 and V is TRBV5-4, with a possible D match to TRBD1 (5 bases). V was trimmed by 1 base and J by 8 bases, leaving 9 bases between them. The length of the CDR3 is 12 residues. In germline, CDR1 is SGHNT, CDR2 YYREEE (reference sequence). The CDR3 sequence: CASSLPGVGYTF. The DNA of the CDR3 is TGTGCCAGCAGCTTGCCGGGGGTCGGCTACACCTTC.